This TCR beta chain was captured by sequencing in a study of graft-versus-host responses after intestinal transplantation. Study-wide background: All of the recipients had induction that used anti-thymocyte globulin, then tacrolimus and steroids for two to four years. General study results and limits: Researchers found GvH clones in recipient marrow, and some showed up first in ileum or blood.

Points on this clone: Its antigen is unidentified.

From germline, CDR1 is ENHRY and CDR2 SYGVKD. Trimming at V came to 6 bases and at J to 7 bases, leaving 8 bases not matched to a gene. The length of the CDR3 is 14 residues. Processing released intraepithelial and lamina propria lymphocytes from the graft tissue. TCRdb keeps only in-frame clones here, not all; method: immunoSEQ multiplex PCR. The profile covers about 3,900 clones, with approximately 85% appearing a single time and around 4.9% taken by the ten largest. The sequences come from ileum tissue, collected roughly 95 weeks after intestinal transplant. The sequence came from a human patient who received an intestinal transplant, so some T cells may come from the graft donor. The chain has TRBV10-3 and TRBJ1-5, with 8 bases identical to TRBD1. The CDR3 nucleotides are TGTGCCATCAGCGCCGACAGGGGTTGGCAGCCCCAGCATTTT. Its protein is CAISADRGWQPQHF.